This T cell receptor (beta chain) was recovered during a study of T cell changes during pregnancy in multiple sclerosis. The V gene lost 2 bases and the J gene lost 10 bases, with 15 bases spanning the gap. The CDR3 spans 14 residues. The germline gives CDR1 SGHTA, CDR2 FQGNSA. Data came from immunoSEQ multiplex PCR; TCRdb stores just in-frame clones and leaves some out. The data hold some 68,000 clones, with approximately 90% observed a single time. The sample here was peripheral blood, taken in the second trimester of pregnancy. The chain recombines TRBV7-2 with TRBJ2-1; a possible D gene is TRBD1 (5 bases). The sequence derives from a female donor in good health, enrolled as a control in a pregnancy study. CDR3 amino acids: CASSLSRPSGEQFF. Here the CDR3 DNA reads TGTGCCAGCAGCTTAAGTCGTCCCTCAGGGGAGCAGTTCTTC. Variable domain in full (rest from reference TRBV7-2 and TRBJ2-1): GAGVSQSPSNKVTEKGKDVELRCDPISGHTALYWYRQSLGQGLEFLIYFQGNSAPDKSGLPSDRFSAERTGGSVSTLTIQRTQQEDSAVYLCASSLSRPSGEQFFGPGTRLTVL.